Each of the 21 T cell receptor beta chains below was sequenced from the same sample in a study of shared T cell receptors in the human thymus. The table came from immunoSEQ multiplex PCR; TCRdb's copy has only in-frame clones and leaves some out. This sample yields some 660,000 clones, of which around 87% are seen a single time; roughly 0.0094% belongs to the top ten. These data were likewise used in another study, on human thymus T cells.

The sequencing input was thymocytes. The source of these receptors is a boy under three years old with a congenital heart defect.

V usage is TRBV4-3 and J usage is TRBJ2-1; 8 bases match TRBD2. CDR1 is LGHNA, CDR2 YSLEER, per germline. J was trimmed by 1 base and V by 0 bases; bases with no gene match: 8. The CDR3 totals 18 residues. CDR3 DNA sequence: TGCGCCAGCAGCCAAGATCCCCAGCGGGGGCCATCCTACAATGAGCAGTTCTTC. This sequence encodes CASSQDPQRGPSYNEQFF.

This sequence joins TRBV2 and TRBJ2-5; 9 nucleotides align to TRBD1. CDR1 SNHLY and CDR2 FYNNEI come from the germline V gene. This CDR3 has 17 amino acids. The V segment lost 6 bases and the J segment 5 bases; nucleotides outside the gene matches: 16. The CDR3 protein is CASREERPGQGLETQYF. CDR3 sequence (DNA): TGTGCCAGCAGGGAGGAACGACCGGGACAGGGATTGGAGACCCAGTACTTC.

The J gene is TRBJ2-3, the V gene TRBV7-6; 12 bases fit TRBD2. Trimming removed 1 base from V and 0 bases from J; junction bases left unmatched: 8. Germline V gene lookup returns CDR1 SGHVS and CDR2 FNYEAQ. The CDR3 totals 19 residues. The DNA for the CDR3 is TGTGCCAGCAGCTTAGAAGGGCTAGCGGGGGGGCGGAGCACAGATACGCAGTATTTT. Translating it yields CASSLEGLAGGRSTDTQYF.

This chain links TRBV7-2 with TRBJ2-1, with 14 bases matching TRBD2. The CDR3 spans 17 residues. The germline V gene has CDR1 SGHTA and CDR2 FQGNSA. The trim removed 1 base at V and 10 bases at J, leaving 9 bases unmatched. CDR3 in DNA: TGTGCCAGCAGCTTAGTTCAGGGACTAGCGGGAGACAGGGAGCAGTTCTTC. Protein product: CASSLVQGLAGDREQFF.

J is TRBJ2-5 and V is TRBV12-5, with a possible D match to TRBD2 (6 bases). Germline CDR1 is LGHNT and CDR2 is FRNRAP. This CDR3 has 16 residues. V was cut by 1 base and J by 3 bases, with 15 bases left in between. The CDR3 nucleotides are TGTGCTAGTGGTTTGGGGGCGGGAAGAGTGAAAGAGACCCAGTACTTC. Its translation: CASGLGAGRVKETQYF.

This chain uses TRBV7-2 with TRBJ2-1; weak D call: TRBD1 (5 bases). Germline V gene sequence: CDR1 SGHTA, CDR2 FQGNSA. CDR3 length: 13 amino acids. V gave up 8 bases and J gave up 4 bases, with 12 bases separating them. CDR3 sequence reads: CASGASLYNEQFF. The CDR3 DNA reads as TGTGCCAGCGGGGCCTCTCTGTACAATGAGCAGTTCTTC.

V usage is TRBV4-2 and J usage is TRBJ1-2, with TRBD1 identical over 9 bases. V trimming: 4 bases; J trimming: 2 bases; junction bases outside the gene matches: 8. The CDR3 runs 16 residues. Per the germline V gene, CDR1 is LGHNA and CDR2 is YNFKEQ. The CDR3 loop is CASSLTAGTGNYGYTF. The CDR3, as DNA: TGTGCCAGCAGCCTTACTGCCGGGACAGGGAACTATGGCTACACCTTC.

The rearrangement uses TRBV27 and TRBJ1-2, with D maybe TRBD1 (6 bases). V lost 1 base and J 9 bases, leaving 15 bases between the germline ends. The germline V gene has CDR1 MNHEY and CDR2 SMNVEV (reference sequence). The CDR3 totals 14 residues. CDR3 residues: CASSLWGRGRSYTF. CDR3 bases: TGTGCCAGCAGTTTATGGGGCAGGGGAAGGAGCTACACCTTC.

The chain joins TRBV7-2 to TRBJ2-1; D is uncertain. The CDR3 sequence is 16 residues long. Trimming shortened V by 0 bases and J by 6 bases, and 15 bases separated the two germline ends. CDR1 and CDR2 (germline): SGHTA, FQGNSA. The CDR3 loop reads CASSLAGSRRPNEQFF. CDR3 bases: TGTGCCAGCAGCTTAGCGGGCAGCCGCCGTCCCAATGAGCAGTTCTTC.

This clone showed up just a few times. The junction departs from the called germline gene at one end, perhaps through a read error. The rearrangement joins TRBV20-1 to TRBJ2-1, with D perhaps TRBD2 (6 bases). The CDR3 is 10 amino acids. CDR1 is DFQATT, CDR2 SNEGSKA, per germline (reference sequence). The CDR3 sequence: CSARDGGAIF. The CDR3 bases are TGCAGTGCTAGAGACGGAGGGGCGATCTTC.

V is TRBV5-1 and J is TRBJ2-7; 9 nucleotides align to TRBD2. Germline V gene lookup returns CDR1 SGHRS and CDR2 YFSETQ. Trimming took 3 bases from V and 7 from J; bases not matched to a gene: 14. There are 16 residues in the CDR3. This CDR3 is CASSSPPAGGPREQYF. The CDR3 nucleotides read TGCGCCAGCAGCTCTCCCCCTGCGGGAGGGCCGAGGGAGCAGTACTTC.

For the CDR3, the DNA is TGTGCCTGGAGTTTGGGGGGTTCACCCCTCCACTTT. This codes for CAWSLGGSPLHF. The J gene is TRBJ1-6, the V gene TRBV30; maybe TRBD1 (5 bases). Germline CDR1 and CDR2: GTSNPN and SVGIG (reference sequence). With 2 bases removed from V and 9 bases from J, the gap between germline ends came to 8 bases. The CDR3 loop spans 12 amino acids.

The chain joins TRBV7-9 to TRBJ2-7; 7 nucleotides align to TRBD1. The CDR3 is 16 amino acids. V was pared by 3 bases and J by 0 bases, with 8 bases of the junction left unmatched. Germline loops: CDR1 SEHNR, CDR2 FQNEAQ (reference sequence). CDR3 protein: CASSFNEGQVSYEQYF. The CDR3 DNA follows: TGTGCCAGCAGCTTCAACGAAGGACAGGTCTCCTACGAGCAGTACTTC. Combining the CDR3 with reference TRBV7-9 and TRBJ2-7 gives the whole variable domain DTGVSQNPRHKITKRGQNVTFRCDPISEHNRLYWYRQTLGQGPEFLTYFQNEAQLEKSRLLSDRFSAERPKGSFSTLEIQRTEQGDSAMYLCASSFNEGQVSYEQYFGPGTRLTVT.

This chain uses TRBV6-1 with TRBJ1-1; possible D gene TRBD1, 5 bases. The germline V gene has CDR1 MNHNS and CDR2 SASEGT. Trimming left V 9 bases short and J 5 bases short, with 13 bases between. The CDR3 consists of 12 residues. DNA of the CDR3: TGTGCCAGTAAGACAGTGTTGACTGAAGCTTTCTTT. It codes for CASKTVLTEAFF.

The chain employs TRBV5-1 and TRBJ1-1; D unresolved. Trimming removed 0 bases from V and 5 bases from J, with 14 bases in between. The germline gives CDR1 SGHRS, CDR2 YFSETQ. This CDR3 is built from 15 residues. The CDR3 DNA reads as TGCGCCAGCAGCTTGGCCTCTACGCTAAGAACTGAAGCTTTCTTT. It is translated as CASSLASTLRTEAFF.

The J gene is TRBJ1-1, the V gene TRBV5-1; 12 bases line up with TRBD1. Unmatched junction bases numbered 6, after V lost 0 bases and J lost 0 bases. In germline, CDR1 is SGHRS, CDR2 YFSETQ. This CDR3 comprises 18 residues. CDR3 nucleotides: TGCGCCAGCAGCTTGGCCCCGGGACAGGGGGCGATGAACACTGAAGCTTTCTTT. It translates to CASSLAPGQGAMNTEAFF.

The CDR3 sequence: CASSPSPTSGESYNEQFF. CDR3 nucleotide sequence: TGCGCCAGCAGCCCCTCACCGACTAGCGGTGAGTCCTACAATGAGCAGTTCTTC. The chain couples TRBV4-3 to TRBJ2-1; TRBD2 matches 9 bases. CDR1 is LGHNA, CDR2 YSLEER, per germline. V was clipped by 4 bases and J by 1 base; unmatched bases: 11. CDR3 length: 18 amino acids.

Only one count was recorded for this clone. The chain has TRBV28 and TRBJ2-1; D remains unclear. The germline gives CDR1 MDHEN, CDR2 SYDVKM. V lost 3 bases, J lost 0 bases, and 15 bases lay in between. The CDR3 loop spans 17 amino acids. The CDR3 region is CASSLGRFKSSYNEQFF. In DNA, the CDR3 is TGTGCCAGCAGTTTGGGCAGGTTCAAGAGCTCCTACAATGAGCAGTTCTTC.

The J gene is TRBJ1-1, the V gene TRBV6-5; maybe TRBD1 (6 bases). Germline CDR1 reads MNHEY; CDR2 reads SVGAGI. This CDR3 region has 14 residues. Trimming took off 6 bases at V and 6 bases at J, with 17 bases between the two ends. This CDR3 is CASSHRVPDAEAFF. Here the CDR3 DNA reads TGTGCCAGCAGCCACAGGGTCCCAGACGCTGAAGCTTTCTTT.

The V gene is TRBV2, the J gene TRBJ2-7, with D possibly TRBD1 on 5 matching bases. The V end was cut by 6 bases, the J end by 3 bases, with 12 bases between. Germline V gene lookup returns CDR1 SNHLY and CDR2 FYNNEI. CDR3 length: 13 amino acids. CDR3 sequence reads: CASSCKGVYEQYF. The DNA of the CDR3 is TGTGCCAGCAGCTGCAAAGGGGTCTACGAGCAGTACTTC.

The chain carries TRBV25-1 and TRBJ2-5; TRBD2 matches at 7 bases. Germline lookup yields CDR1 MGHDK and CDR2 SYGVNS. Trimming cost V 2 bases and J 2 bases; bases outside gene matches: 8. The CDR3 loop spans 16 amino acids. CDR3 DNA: TGTGCCAGCAGTGAACAGCGGGGAACCCGGCAAGAGACCCAGTACTTC. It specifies CASSEQRGTRQETQYF.